This T cell receptor beta chain is drawn from a study of Graves' ophthalmopathy and Graves' hyperthyroidism. Amplified material comprised TCR beta CDR3 regions derived from RNA transcripts. First-round RT-PCR employed HTBI primers, with a second-round multiplex PCR after it. TCRdb reprocessed the multiplex PCR reads with MiXCR, giving one entry per CDR3 protein. This table has more than 550,000 distinct CDR3 sequences, more than 40% appearing once. Per germline, CDR1 SQVTM and CDR2 ANQGSEA. The CDR3 contains 13 residues. Comments on this clonotype: At one of its ends the junction is not consistent with the germline gene, which may arise from a read error.

The source is an adult man with Graves' ophthalmopathy. The chain is built from TRBV29-1 and TRBJ1-2, with TRBD1 identical over 12 bases. The sample comprised peripheral blood. This CDR3 is CAGTGGENYGYTF. The CDR3 nucleotides are TGTGCCGGGACAGGGGGCGAGAACTATGGCTACACCTTC.